Reported below is one T cell receptor (beta chain). Its antigen is still unknown. This CDR3 contains 15 residues. Germline assignment: CDR1 SEHNR and CDR2 FQNEAQ (reference sequence). V was trimmed by 5 bases and J by 5 bases, leaving 16 bases between them. This sample is part of a study of blood T cells in healthy people across ages. Study-wide results and caveats: Getting older went along with TCR beta diversity per million T cells dropping roughly linearly.

A second PCR of about 7 to 12 cycles used a sample-barcoded 5' primer and a J-beta primer mix. Via MiXCR, TCRdb re-called the 5' RACE reads, giving one row per CDR3 protein. The table records hundreds of thousands of distinct CDR3 sequences, about 55% of them present only once. The chain employs TRBV7-9 and TRBJ2-1, with D perhaps TRBD1 or TRBD2 (5 bases each). The sequencing sample was made of blood. This clonotype originated in a man at least 80 years old in good health. The CDR3 coding sequence is TGTGCCAGCAGCCCCACCGGGACGGTTAACAATGAGCAGTTCTTC. This gives the protein CASSPTGTVNNEQFF.